Presented here are 31 T cell receptor beta chains from one specimen sequenced in a study of blood T cell repertoires in COVID-19. Repertoires were generated with immunoSEQ multiplex PCR, while TCRdb's copy carries only in-frame clones and drops some. The sample shows hundreds of thousands of clones, around 91% of them seen only once. Sequenced material: PBMCs or T cells enriched from blood (not recorded which). The receptors originated from a man younger than 35 who had recovered from COVID-19.

This chain uses TRBV11-2 with TRBJ2-1, with D perhaps matching TRBD1 (5 bases). The V end lost 6 bases, the J end lost 4 bases, and 10 bases lay between the germline ends. Looked up from germline, CDR1 is SGHAT and CDR2 is FQNNGV. The CDR3 loop spans 13 amino acids. The CDR3 region is CASRGATYNEQFF. The CDR3 bases are TGTGCCAGCAGAGGGGCCACTTACAATGAGCAGTTCTTC.

This chain connects TRBV5-1 to TRBJ1-4; the D gene is possibly TRBD1 (6 bases). V lost 5 bases and J 8 bases, leaving 22 bases between the germline ends. The CDR3 extends over 16 amino acids. CDR1 and CDR2 (germline): SGHRS, YFSETQ. In DNA form, the CDR3 reads TGCGCCAGCAGAGGGGGTACAGGGCCCCTACGCGAAAAACTGTTTTTT. The encoded protein is CASRGGTGPLREKLFF.

The rearrangement links TRBV18 to TRBJ1-6; D is ambiguous. Germline CDR1 is KGHSH and CDR2 is LQKENI. Trimming pared 2 bases from V and 5 bases from J, leaving 13 bases between. This CDR3 has 16 residues. CDR3 bases: TGTGCCAGCTCACCAAACCAGGCTTCGGATAATTCACCCCTCCACTTT. Amino acids: CASSPNQASDNSPLHF.

The chain is built from TRBV27 and TRBJ2-5; 7 bases are a match to TRBD2. This CDR3 contains 13 residues. The V gene end was trimmed by 9 bases and the J gene end by 4 bases; junction bases not matched to a gene: 8. Germline V CDR1 and CDR2: MNHEY, SMNVEV (reference sequence). For the CDR3, the DNA is TGTGCCAGTCAGCGGGGTGGGGGAGAGACCCAGTACTTC. Residues: CASQRGGGETQYF.

This clone has a single count. The rearrangement uses TRBV7-9 and TRBJ1-5; D unclear. V lost 4 bases and J 8 bases, leaving 9 bases between the germline ends. The CDR3 is made up of 12 amino acids. CDR1 and CDR2 (germline): SEHNR, FQNEAQ (reference sequence). The CDR3 DNA follows: TGTGCCAGCAGCTCCCCAATAGAGCCCCAGCATTTT. It is translated as CASSSPIEPQHF.

The rearrangement uses TRBV7-3 and TRBJ2-2; perhaps TRBD2 as D (6 bases). The germline CDR1 and CDR2 sequences are SGHTA and FQGTGA. Trimming left V 5 bases short and J 1 base short, with 14 bases between. CDR3 size: 16 residues. CDR3 nucleotides: TGTGCCAGCAGCCTGCTCGGAGGGGTGAACACCGGGGAGCTGTTTTTT. It yields the protein CASSLLGGVNTGELFF. Together with reference TRBV7-3 and TRBJ2-2, the CDR3 gives the full variable domain: GAGVSQTPSNKVTEKGKYVELRCDPISGHTALYWYRQSLGQGPEFLIYFQGTGAADDSGLPNDRFFAVRPEGSVSTLKIQRTERGDSAVYLCASSLLGGVNTGELFFGEGSRLTVL.

A few counts support this clone. The sample has other DNA sequences that encode this CDR3 too. The rearrangement uses TRBV6-5 and TRBJ2-3; D might be TRBD2 (5 bases). The CDR3 runs 11 residues. Germline lookup yields CDR1 MNHEY and CDR2 SVGAGI. V lost 6 bases, J lost 5 bases, and 6 bases lay in between. The CDR3 DNA is TGTGCCAGCAGACGGGGAGATACGCAGTATTTT. This gives the protein CASRRGDTQYF.

The chain joins TRBV19 to TRBJ2-5; 9 bases agree with TRBD2. CDR1 and CDR2 (germline): LNHDA, SQIVND (reference sequence). V lost 8 bases and J lost 4; bases outside the gene matches: 5. This CDR3 is built from 13 residues. The DNA of the CDR3 is TGTGCCAGTTCCCCAGCGGGGGGAGAGACCCAGTACTTC. It yields the protein CASSPAGGETQYF.

The chain uses TRBV3-1 (or the pseudogene TRBV3-2) and TRBJ1-1, with D possibly being TRBD1 (5 bases). CDR3 length: 13 amino acids. Trimming took off 4 bases at V and 4 bases at J, with 10 bases between the two ends. Germline V gene sequence: CDR1 LGHDT, CDR2 YNNKEL (reference sequence). This CDR3 reads CASSRRDGTEAFF. The CDR3 DNA sequence: TGTGCCAGCAGCCGCAGGGATGGCACTGAAGCTTTCTTT.

This clone was recorded only once. The rearrangement joins TRBV21-1 to TRBJ2-1; the DNA was not used to check the table's D call, TRBD2. TRBV21-1 is classified as a pseudogene. CDR3 size: 18 residues. The CDR3 sequence: CASSKVNRASGRGNEQFF. The CDR3 coding sequence is TGTGCCAGCAGCAAAGTCAACAGGGCTAGCGGGAGGGGGAATGAGCAGTTCTTC.

The chain carries TRBV3-1 (or the pseudogene TRBV3-2) and TRBJ2-7, with 13 bases aligning to TRBD2. Germline V CDR1 and CDR2: LGHDT, YNNKEL (reference sequence). V lost 4 bases and J lost 1; bases outside the gene matches: 1. This CDR3 comprises 15 residues. The CDR3 DNA reads as TGTGCCAGCAGCCGGACTAGCGGGGGTTCCTACGAGCAGTACTTC. Amino acid sequence: CASSRTSGGSYEQYF.

V usage is TRBV29-1 and J usage is TRBJ2-7; D gene unclear. Germline V gives CDR1 SQVTM, CDR2 ANQGSEA. Between the trimmed V and J ends, which lost 4 bases and 4 bases, there was a span of 17 bases. This CDR3 has 14 residues. CDR3 residues: CSVGLSGRQYEQYF. For the CDR3, the DNA is TGCAGCGTTGGGTTGTCTGGCCGCCAATACGAGCAGTACTTC.

The chain employs TRBV4-3 and TRBJ2-2; D possibly corresponds to TRBD1 (5 bases). Trimming removed 3 bases at V and 2 bases at J, with 7 bases between. This CDR3 spans 14 amino acids. Germline values: CDR1 LGHNA, CDR2 YSLEER. The CDR3 region is CASSQTENTGELFF. The CDR3 nucleotides read TGCGCCAGCAGCCAGACAGAAAACACCGGGGAGCTGTTTTTT.

The chain couples TRBV21-1 to TRBJ2-7; TRBD1 reflects the table's D call only, with no check against the DNA. TRBV21-1 is an annotated pseudogene. The CDR3 covers 15 residues. The CDR3 DNA is TGTGCCAGCAGCAAAGGGGGGACAGGGGGTAACGAGCAGTACTTC. Translated, it gives CASSKGGTGGNEQYF.

The chain links TRBV6-1 to TRBJ2-1, with 7 bases identical to TRBD2. Germline V gene sequence: CDR1 MNHNS, CDR2 SASEGT. This CDR3 region has 15 residues. Trimming at V came to 3 bases and at J to 7 bases, leaving 9 bases not matched to a gene. CDR3 DNA: TGTGCCAGCAGTGATTGGGGGAGGGCTAGGAATGAGCAGTTCTTC. Protein: CASSDWGRARNEQFF.

This chain links TRBV5-1 with TRBJ1-2; D gene unclear. The V and J ends lost 0 bases and 9 bases respectively, with 21 bases between them. In germline, CDR1 is SGHRS, CDR2 YFSETQ. This CDR3 has 16 amino acids. The CDR3 DNA is TGCGCCAGCAGCTTGGCCGGGGAGACGGCCATTCTCCGCTACACCTTC. This gives the protein CASSLAGETAILRYTF.

The J gene is TRBJ2-1, the V gene TRBV7-8; TRBD2 matches 7 bases. The CDR3 totals 15 residues. Trimming took 2 bases from V and 9 from J; bases not matched to a gene: 10. Germline assignment: CDR1 SGHVS and CDR2 FQNEAQ. In DNA form, the CDR3 reads TGTGCCAGCAGCTTAAGCGGGGCCTTACACGGTGAGCAGTTCTTC. Protein sequence: CASSLSGALHGEQFF.

V and J are TRBV30 and TRBJ2-1, with TRBD1 matching over 8 bases. With V trimmed by 2 bases and J by 5 bases, 5 bases remained unmatched. Germline loops: CDR1 GTSNPN, CDR2 SVGIG (reference sequence). The CDR3 is 14 residues long. The CDR3 reads CAWSPGQVDNEQFF. The CDR3 region has the DNA TGTGCCTGGAGTCCGGGACAGGTTGACAATGAGCAGTTCTTC.

The V call is TRBV4-2, the J call TRBJ2-7, with D possibly being TRBD1 (5 bases). The length of the CDR3 is 17 residues. V was shortened by 0 bases and J by 0 bases, with 15 bases between the two germline ends. The germline gives CDR1 LGHNA, CDR2 YNFKEQ. CDR3 sequence reads: CASSQDSSGHFSYEQYF. The CDR3 coding sequence is TGTGCCAGCAGCCAAGATTCGTCCGGACACTTCTCCTACGAGCAGTACTTC.

CDR3 DNA: TGTGCCAGCAGCCCCCGACAGGCTAACTACGAGCAGTACTTC. Amino acid sequence: CASSPRQANYEQYF. This sequence joins TRBV7-9 and TRBJ2-7; maybe TRBD1 (6 bases). CDR3 length equals 14 residues. Per germline, CDR1 SEHNR and CDR2 FQNEAQ (reference sequence). The V end was cut by 5 bases, the J end by 3 bases, with 14 bases between. Looking up the rest from reference TRBV7-9 and TRBJ2-7 gives the full variable domain: DTGVSQNPRHKITKRGQNVTFRCDPISEHNRLYWYRQTLGQGPEFLTYFQNEAQLEKSRLLSDRFSAERPKGSFSTLEIQRTEQGDSAMYLCASSPRQANYEQYFGPGTRLTVT.

The rearrangement links TRBV7-3 to TRBJ2-1; 8 positions agree with TRBD2. This CDR3 has 16 residues. The J segment lost 8 bases and the V segment lost 4 bases, leaving 13 bases of the junction unmatched. Germline CDR1 SGHTA, CDR2 FQGTGA. CDR3 nucleotides: TGTGCCAGCAGCTCCCCCCACGGGGGGGGTTCCGATGAGCAGTTCTTC. It encodes CASSSPHGGGSDEQFF.

Comment on this clone: An end of the junction differs from the germline gene, which may be a read error. The CDR3 is CASSIAGGSVEQFF. The CDR3 nucleotides are TGTGCCAGCAGCATAGCGGGAGGGTCAGTAGAGCAGTTCTTC. The chain carries TRBV7-2 and TRBJ2-1, with 11 nucleotides matching TRBD2. The CDR3 is 14 residues long. Germline assignment: CDR1 SGHTA and CDR2 FQGNSA.

This clone occurred a few times. The chain employs TRBV2 and TRBJ2-1; no definite D call. There are 12 residues in the CDR3. V was trimmed by 3 bases and J by 12 bases, leaving 12 bases between them. Germline CDR1 is SNHLY and CDR2 is FYNNEI. CDR3 sequence (DNA): TGTGCCAGCAGTGAGGGCCAAGTACGGCAGTTCTTC. It codes for CASSEGQVRQFF.

The chain combines TRBV7-9 with TRBJ2-5, with D possibly being TRBD2 (6 bases). The V and J ends lost 3 bases and 7 bases respectively, with 12 bases between them. Germline assignment: CDR1 SEHNR and CDR2 FQNEAQ (reference sequence). The CDR3 consists of 13 residues. This chain's CDR3 is CASSFERARTQYF. For the CDR3, the DNA is TGTGCCAGCAGCTTCGAGCGGGCCAGGACCCAGTACTTC.

The chain combines TRBV19 with TRBJ2-5; possibly TRBD2 for D (5 bases). Germline V CDR1 and CDR2: LNHDA, SQIVND (reference sequence). The CDR3 covers 15 residues. The V gene lost 7 bases and the J gene lost 4 bases, with 19 bases spanning the gap. The DNA of the CDR3 is TGTGCCAGTACAATGGGAGTTGGCGAACGAGAGACCCAGTACTTC. Amino acids: CASTMGVGERETQYF.

The chain couples TRBV5-1 to TRBJ2-1, with 8 positions matching TRBD1. With 0 bases clipped from V and 7 bases from J, the junction kept 6 bases outside the gene matches. Germline V CDR1 and CDR2: SGHRS, YFSETQ. The CDR3 is 15 amino acids. DNA for the CDR3: TGCGCCAGCAGCTTGGCTGGTTGGACAGGGAATGAGCAGTTCTTC. This codes for CASSLAGWTGNEQFF.

In its sample, this clone was seen once. The chain uses TRBV9 and TRBJ1-2; TRBD1 agrees at 11 bases. Germline V lookup: CDR1 SGDLS, CDR2 YYNGEE. There are 13 residues in the CDR3. V was pared by 7 bases and J by 8 bases, with 7 bases of the junction left unmatched. The CDR3 DNA sequence: TGTGCCAGCTCCGGACAGGGGGCGGAAGGCTACACCTTC. It yields the protein CASSGQGAEGYTF.

V gene TRBV18 combines with J gene TRBJ1-3, with D perhaps TRBD1 (6 bases). V was shortened by 2 bases and J by 1 base, with 9 bases between the two germline ends. CDR1 is KGHSH and CDR2 is LQKENI in the germline V gene. The CDR3 spans 15 residues. CDR3 coding DNA: TGTGCCAGCTCACCAACAGGGTCTTCTGGAAACACCATATATTTT. Amino acids: CASSPTGSSGNTIYF. Looking up the rest from reference TRBV18 and TRBJ1-3 gives the full variable domain: NAGVMQNPRHLVRRRGQEARLRCSPMKGHSHVYWYRQLPEEGLKFMVYLQKENIIDESGMPKERFSAEFPKEGPSILRIQQVVRGDSAAYFCASSPTGSSGNTIYFGEGSWLTVV.

The CDR3 nucleotides read TGTGCCAGCAGCTCAGGACTAAGAAATGAGCAGTTCTTC. Protein sequence: CASSSGLRNEQFF. The rearrangement links TRBV7-3 to TRBJ2-1, with a tentative D call TRBD2 (6 bases). The CDR3 consists of 13 residues. Germline CDR1 reads SGHTA; CDR2 reads FQGTGA. Trimming shortened V by 4 bases and J by 7 bases, and 11 bases separated the two germline ends.

This sequence joins TRBV11-2 and TRBJ2-2, with TRBD1 as a possible D gene (6 bases). V lost 10 bases, J lost 5 bases, and 14 bases lay in between. From germline, CDR1 is SGHAT and CDR2 FQNNGV. This CDR3 is 13 amino acids long. DNA for the CDR3: TGTGCCAACTCAAGGGACATAACCGGGGAGCTGTTTTTT. Its protein is CANSRDITGELFF.

The chain uses TRBV7-2 and TRBJ2-7, with D perhaps matching TRBD1 (5 bases). V lost 4 bases and J lost 4, with 11 bases in between. The CDR3 spans 13 residues. The germline CDR1 and CDR2 sequences are SGHTA and FQGNSA. CDR3 in amino acids: CASSSTHRYEQYF. CDR3 bases: TGTGCCAGCAGCTCGACCCACAGGTACGAGCAGTACTTC.